The entry that follows covers one T cell receptor (beta chain) sequence. TCRdb's table, derived via immunoSEQ multiplex PCR, lists solely in-frame clones and lacks some. This sample has under 95,000 clones; over 85% occur once, and the top ten carry less than 0.85%. Trimming took off 4 bases at V and 3 bases at J, with 9 bases between the two ends. This CDR3 has 13 residues. Germline CDR1 is SEHNR and CDR2 is FQNEAQ (reference sequence). This record comes from a study of T cell changes during pregnancy in multiple sclerosis. The genes are TRBV7-9 and TRBJ1-1; D uncertain. The source of this sequence is a female donor in good health, enrolled as a control in a pregnancy study. This material consisted of peripheral blood, taken in the second trimester of pregnancy. DNA for the CDR3: TGTGCCAGCAGCTATCACATTGACACTGAAGCTTTCTTT. This translates into CASSYHIDTEAFF.